This T cell receptor beta chain came from a study of cytomegalovirus exposure and HLA in healthy donors. Notes on the study in general: A later analysis reportedly identified an Asian-associated ancestry cluster as carrying fewer N-insertions than the approximately 640-donor mean.

CDR1 SGHRS and CDR2 YFSETQ come from the germline V gene. The CDR3 has 13 residues. V lost 0 bases and J lost 3, with 6 bases in between. A multiplex PCR was run with 60 Vbeta primers and 13 Jbeta primers. TCRdb keeps only in-frame clones here, not all; method: immunoSEQ multiplex PCR. Here the sample spans about 170,000 clones, around 77% being singletons. Comments on this clone: The antigen remains unidentified.

Specimen: PBMCs. The gene calls are TRBV5-1 and TRBJ1-1; maybe TRBD1 (5 bases). The source is a woman aged 25 to 39 in good health and CMV-seropositive. CDR3: CASSLVGDTEAFF. The DNA for the CDR3 is TGCGCCAGCAGCTTGGTAGGGGACACTGAAGCTTTCTTT. Filled out from reference TRBV5-1 and TRBJ1-1, the complete variable domain reads KAGVTQTPRYLIKTRGQQVTLSCSPISGHRSVSWYQQTPGQGLQFLFEYFSETQRNKGNFPGRFSGRQFSNSRSEMNVSTLELGDSALYLCASSLVGDTEAFFGQGTRLTVV.